The rows below give T cell receptor beta chains drawn from one sample of a study of blood T cell repertoires in COVID-19. Data came from immunoSEQ multiplex PCR; TCRdb stores just in-frame clones and leaves some out. The table records roughly 41,000 clones, nearly 90% of them present only once. Sequenced: peripheral blood. All receptors come from a man aged 55 to 70 with active or convalescent COVID-19. Each CDR3 is given without its conserved first and last residue.

cdr3_aa: ATSPGQGADTQY
v_call: TRBV15
j_call: TRBJ2-3
cdr3_length: 12

cdr3_aa: ATSLTGAYTDTQY
v_call: TRBV24-1
j_call: TRBJ2-3
cdr3_length: 13

cdr3_aa: ASSLKGTGLTDTQY
v_call: TRBV7-2
j_call: TRBJ2-3
cdr3_length: 14

cdr3_aa: SVGHGPEQF
v_call: TRBV29-1
j_call: TRBJ2-1
cdr3_length: 9

cdr3_aa: SARKDRVGEQY
v_call: TRBV29-1
j_call: TRBJ2-7
cdr3_length: 11

cdr3_aa: ASSPGLSYEQY
v_call: TRBV5-1
j_call: TRBJ2-7
cdr3_length: 11

cdr3_aa: AWSISQVVGRNEKLF
v_call: TRBV30
j_call: TRBJ1-4
cdr3_length: 15

cdr3_aa: AWSRRSGTSGSEQY
v_call: TRBV30
j_call: TRBJ2-7
cdr3_length: 14

cdr3_aa: ASRRDNSGNTIY
v_call: TRBV9
j_call: TRBJ1-3
cdr3_length: 12

cdr3_aa: ASKAGGVYNEQF
v_call: TRBV2
j_call: TRBJ2-1
cdr3_length: 12

cdr3_aa: SVEVAGRYEQY
v_call: TRBV29-1
j_call: TRBJ2-7
cdr3_length: 11

cdr3_aa: ASSSRTAGAGELF
v_call: TRBV11-1
j_call: TRBJ2-2
cdr3_length: 13

cdr3_aa: ASSLGTKDVETQY
v_call: TRBV7-6
j_call: TRBJ2-5
cdr3_length: 13

cdr3_aa: ASSQGTAYEQY
v_call: TRBV6-5
j_call: TRBJ2-7
cdr3_length: 11

cdr3_aa: ASREQGKGNTQY
v_call: TRBV25-1
j_call: TRBJ2-3
cdr3_length: 12

cdr3_aa: ASIRTGGNNNEQF
v_call: TRBV19
j_call: TRBJ2-1
cdr3_length: 13

cdr3_aa: ASSQAGFRTEAF
v_call: TRBV14
j_call: TRBJ1-1
cdr3_length: 12

cdr3_aa: ASSEPGEETQY
v_call: TRBV2
j_call: TRBJ2-5
cdr3_length: 11

cdr3_aa: ASSSLIKLNEKLF
v_call: TRBV28
j_call: TRBJ1-4
cdr3_length: 13

cdr3_aa: ATRQGWNSPLH
v_call: TRBV27
j_call: TRBJ1-6
cdr3_length: 11

cdr3_aa: ASSFSWGTTGEEAF
v_call: TRBV5-8
j_call: TRBJ1-1
cdr3_length: 14

cdr3_aa: ASSLTYASFLRETQY
v_call: TRBV11-2
j_call: TRBJ2-5
cdr3_length: 15

cdr3_aa: ASTLRGSEQY
v_call: TRBV7-9
j_call: TRBJ2-7
cdr3_length: 10

cdr3_aa: ASSLALRGELGAGETQY
v_call: TRBV7-7
j_call: TRBJ2-5
cdr3_length: 17

cdr3_aa: ASSTTSGRVGNIQY
v_call: TRBV2
j_call: TRBJ2-4
cdr3_length: 14

cdr3_aa: ASSQDAWTRVRSGANVLT
v_call: TRBV4-2
j_call: TRBJ2-6
cdr3_length: 18

cdr3_aa: ASSPTGDTGELF
v_call: TRBV10-1
j_call: TRBJ2-2
cdr3_length: 12

cdr3_aa: ASSRTSGSPGELF
v_call: TRBV7-9
j_call: TRBJ2-2
cdr3_length: 13

cdr3_aa: ASSRGILEKLF
v_call: TRBV7-8
j_call: TRBJ1-4
cdr3_length: 11

cdr3_aa: ATSGTGRIRDTIY
v_call: TRBV24-1
j_call: TRBJ1-3
cdr3_length: 13

cdr3_aa: ASSIPPGRGGETQY
v_call: TRBV19
j_call: TRBJ2-5
cdr3_length: 14

cdr3_aa: ATIQRQARTEAF
v_call: TRBV15
j_call: TRBJ1-1
cdr3_length: 12

cdr3_aa: ASRAGTGVRQPQH
v_call: TRBV28
j_call: TRBJ1-5
cdr3_length: 13

cdr3_aa: ASSLWDATGEFYEQY
v_call: TRBV28
j_call: TRBJ2-7
cdr3_length: 15

cdr3_aa: ASSSYQETQY
v_call: TRBV18
j_call: TRBJ2-5
cdr3_length: 10

cdr3_aa: ASSVSGSSTDTQY
v_call: TRBV2
j_call: TRBJ2-3
cdr3_length: 13

cdr3_aa: ASSDPSSGAERTQY
v_call: TRBV9
j_call: TRBJ2-3
cdr3_length: 14

cdr3_aa: ASSILAGSGYEQY
v_call: TRBV19
j_call: TRBJ2-7
cdr3_length: 13

cdr3_aa: AISRNTISGNTIY
v_call: TRBV10-3
j_call: TRBJ1-3
cdr3_length: 13